The clone carrying this TCR beta chain was seen only once. This sample is part of a study of blood T cell repertoires in COVID-19. Study-wide context: Italy, Spain and the United States were the sources of the convalescent and acute COVID-19 samples. T cells, B-cell-depleted T cells, or PBMCs provided the cDNA or gDNA that served as material.

Trimming at V came to 4 bases and at J to 2 bases, leaving 5 bases not matched to a gene. CDR3 size: 15 residues. Germline assignment: CDR1 SGHVS and CDR2 FQNEAQ. Per the study methods: The assay estimated nucleated cells by amplifying reference gene primers. The protocol was immunoSEQ multiplex PCR, while the TCRdb copy is restricted to in-frame clones and leaves out a portion. D and trimming come from the DNA, and the V and J calls and clone size come from that table. The sample contains 200,000 to 300,000 clones, around 87% of which appear only once. The sequenced sample was peripheral blood. The receptor comes from a woman between 40 and 55 years old who had recovered from COVID-19. The chain links TRBV7-8 to TRBJ2-7, with TRBD1 matching 10 bases. The CDR3 loop is CASSSPGQGAYEQYF. CDR3 coding DNA: TGTGCCAGCAGCTCCCCCGGACAGGGGGCCTACGAGCAGTACTTC.